The sequence of this T cell receptor (beta chain) was determined in a study of neurological immune-mediated disorders. CDR3 length: 13 amino acids. The germline V and J ends were trimmed by 6 bases and 1 base, with 8 bases remaining between them. Per germline, CDR1 MNHNY and CDR2 SVGAGI (reference sequence). General study results and limits: Healthy controls had more TCR clonal expansion than multiple sclerosis, which showed the least, whereas HTLV-1-associated myelopathy showed the most. There were no CDR3 amino acid sequences shared by expanded clones across subjects, a result suggesting private repertoires in all groups.

TCRdb analysed the 5' RACE reads with MiXCR anew, one entry per CDR3 protein. The sample holds 20,000 to 25,000 distinct CDR3 sequences, roughly 10% seen once. This clonotype was seen many times. Its antigen is unidentified. This sequence joins TRBV6-6 and TRBJ2-3; D remains unclear. The sample comprised PBMCs. This receptor was taken from a woman aged 55-75 years with HTLV-1-associated myelopathy (HAM/TSP). CDR3 sequence (DNA): TGTGCCAGCAGCCCGACACGCACAGATACGCAGTATTTT. Residues: CASSPTRTDTQYF.